This T cell receptor beta chain was identified during a study of neurological immune-mediated disorders. The ends were cut back, 4 bases at V and 3 bases at J, with 16 bases in the middle. Germline CDR1 DFQATT, CDR2 SNEGSKA (reference sequence). This CDR3 has 15 amino acids. This clonotype came up many times. Its specificity is unknown. Among the participants, healthy controls were blood bank volunteers in Maryland, USA. TCRdb reprocessed the 5' RACE reads via MiXCR and lists one record per CDR3 protein. The repertoire holds approximately 77,000 distinct CDR3 sequences, around 9.9% seen once, with 1.7% in the top ten. General study points: In HTLV-1-associated myelopathy, TCR clonal expansion was greatest, and in multiple sclerosis it was least, below healthy controls.

What was sequenced was PBMCs. The chain has TRBV20-1 and TRBJ1-5, with D possibly TRBD1 on 5 matching bases. This sequence was found in a man aged 50 or older in good health. The CDR3 region has the DNA TGCAGTGCTATGTCCGGGGGAAATCACAATCAGCCCCAGCATTTT. Residues: CSAMSGGNHNQPQHF.